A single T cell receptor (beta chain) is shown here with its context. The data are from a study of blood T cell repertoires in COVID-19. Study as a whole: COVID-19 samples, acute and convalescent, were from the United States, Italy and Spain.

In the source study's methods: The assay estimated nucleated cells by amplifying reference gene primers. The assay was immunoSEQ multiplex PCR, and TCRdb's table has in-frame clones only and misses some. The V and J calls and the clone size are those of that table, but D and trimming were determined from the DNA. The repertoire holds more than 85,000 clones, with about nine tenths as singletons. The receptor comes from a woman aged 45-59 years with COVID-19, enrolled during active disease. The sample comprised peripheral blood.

CDR3 bases: TGCGCCAGCACTCTGGGAGGGAACTATGGCTACACCTTC. It is translated as CASTLGGNYGYTF. The J gene is TRBJ1-2, the V gene TRBV5-1; D gene uncertain. The V end lost 6 bases, the J end lost 2 bases, and 11 bases lay between the germline ends. CDR3 size: 13 residues. Germline CDR1 reads SGHRS; CDR2 reads YFSETQ.